Each of the 26 T cell receptor beta chains below was sequenced from the same sample in a study of control samples from healthy donors and cancer patients. Sequencing was performed with immunoSEQ multiplex PCR; in TCRdb, only in-frame clones are kept and a portion is missing. Altogether approximately 90,000 clones are present, around 90% being singletons, with the ten largest covering approximately 14%. Sample: blood. Receptors originate from a woman in her 70s in good health.

V and J are TRBV6-1 and TRBJ2-3; D is unclear. This CDR3 is 16 amino acids long. Trimming took off 0 bases at V and 2 bases at J, with 12 bases between the two ends. Germline CDR1 is MNHNS and CDR2 is SASEGT. CDR3 DNA sequence: TGTGCCAGCAGTGAAGCGAGACTCACAGCCACAGATACGCAGTATTTT. Protein product: CASSEARLTATDTQYF.

This CDR3 reads CASSLAGSKTQYF. CDR3 sequence (DNA): TGCGCCAGCAGCTTGGCAGGGAGTAAGACCCAGTACTTC. This chain connects TRBV5-1 to TRBJ2-5; D may be TRBD1 or TRBD2 (5 bases each). The CDR3 is 13 residues long. The ends were cut back, 0 bases at V and 6 bases at J, with 9 bases in the middle. Germline V gene lookup returns CDR1 SGHRS and CDR2 YFSETQ.

This clone occurred a few times. The chain is built from TRBV10-3 and TRBJ2-7, with 8 bases fitting TRBD1. From germline, CDR1 is ENHRY and CDR2 SYGVKD. Trimming took 6 bases from V and 5 from J; bases not matched to a gene: 6. The length of the CDR3 is 13 residues. The CDR3 spells CAIRTGEKNEQYF. The CDR3 DNA follows: TGTGCCATCAGGACAGGGGAGAAGAACGAGCAGTACTTC.

The chain couples TRBV2 to TRBJ2-7; no reliable D call. Per germline, CDR1 SNHLY and CDR2 FYNNEI. Between the trimmed V and J ends, which lost 7 bases and 7 bases, there was a span of 14 bases. The CDR3 consists of 12 residues. This chain's CDR3 is CASTLSRREQYF. The CDR3 coding sequence is TGTGCCAGCACCCTATCTCGGCGGGAGCAGTACTTC. Based on the CDR3 plus reference TRBV2 and TRBJ2-7, the full variable domain is EPEVTQTPSHQVTQMGQEVILRCVPISNHLYFYWYRQILGQKVEFLVSFYNNEISEKSEIFDDQFSVERPDGSNFTLKIRSTKLEDSAMYFCASTLSRREQYFGPGTRLTVT.

This chain uses TRBV6-2 or TRBV6-3 with TRBJ2-2; D call uncertain. This CDR3 region has 15 residues. CDR1 and CDR2 from the germline V gene are MNHEY and SVGEGT. V gave up 5 bases and J gave up 5 bases, with 15 bases separating them. The CDR3 loop is CASSPLNTRTGELFF. CDR3 nucleotides: TGTGCCAGCAGTCCGTTAAATACGAGAACCGGGGAGCTGTTTTTT.

The J gene is TRBJ2-7, the V gene TRBV11-2; 10 nucleotides agree with TRBD2. Per germline, CDR1 SGHAT and CDR2 FQNNGV. Trimming took 3 bases from V and 4 from J; bases not matched to a gene: 6. The CDR3 sequence is 15 residues long. CDR3 nucleotides: TGTGCCAGCAGCTTGGAGGCTAGCGGGGGATACGAGCAGTACTTC. Encoded protein: CASSLEASGGYEQYF. Full variable domain (remainder filled in from reference TRBV11-2 and TRBJ2-7): EAGVAQSPRYKIIEKRQSVAFWCNPISGHATLYWYQQILGQGPKLLIQFQNNGVVDDSQLPKDRFSAERLKGVDSTLKIQPAKLEDSAVYLCASSLEASGGYEQYFGPGTRLTVT.

The chain joins TRBV19 to TRBJ1-3; a weak D match, TRBD1 (5 bases). Trimming removed 3 bases at V and 0 bases at J, with 9 bases between. Germline V gives CDR1 LNHDA, CDR2 SQIVND (reference sequence). This CDR3 has 15 amino acids. CDR3 in amino acids: CASSIRQISGNTIYF. In nucleotides, the CDR3 is TGTGCCAGTAGTATTCGACAGATCTCTGGAAACACCATATATTTT.

The chain is built from TRBV19 and TRBJ2-2, with 10 bases aligning to TRBD1. After removal of 10 bases from V and 5 bases from J, the junction contained 10 bases not matched to a gene. This CDR3 spans 15 amino acids. CDR1 LNHDA and CDR2 SQIVND come from the germline V gene (reference sequence). The CDR3 loop reads CATESGQGRTGELFF. CDR3 sequence (DNA): TGTGCCACTGAGTCGGGACAGGGGAGGACCGGGGAGCTGTTTTTT.

The rearrangement links TRBV3-1 (or the pseudogene TRBV3-2) to TRBJ1-2, with TRBD1 identical over 7 bases. CDR1 is LGHDT, CDR2 YNNKEL, per germline (reference sequence). J lost 10 bases, V lost 1 base, and 6 bases had no gene match. CDR3 size: 13 residues. In DNA, the CDR3 is TGTGCCAGCAGCCAAGTTACCAGGGGGACCTACACCTTC. Translation gives CASSQVTRGTYTF.

This chain uses TRBV5-1 with TRBJ2-2; D might be TRBD1 (6 bases). The germline gives CDR1 SGHRS, CDR2 YFSETQ. This CDR3 is built from 16 residues. V was shortened by 3 bases and J by 0 bases, with 12 bases between the two germline ends. This CDR3 reads CASSSSGTPNTGELFF. The CDR3 DNA sequence: TGCGCCAGCAGCTCCTCGGGGACACCGAACACCGGGGAGCTGTTTTTT.

The V and J genes are TRBV3-1 (or the pseudogene TRBV3-2) and TRBJ2-1; 11 bases match TRBD2. CDR3 length equals 16 residues. CDR1 and CDR2 (germline): LGHDT, YNNKEL (reference sequence). The trim removed 4 bases at V and 3 bases at J, leaving 5 bases unmatched. CDR3 amino acids: CASSLEGTSGYNEQFF. The CDR3 DNA sequence: TGTGCCAGCAGCCTCGAAGGGACTAGCGGCTACAATGAGCAGTTCTTC.

This sequence joins TRBV5-4 and TRBJ1-1; 9 bases agree with TRBD1. Trimming removed 4 bases from V and 6 bases from J; junction bases left unmatched: 4. The V gene's germline CDR1 is SGHNT and CDR2 YYREEE (reference sequence). The CDR3 is made up of 13 amino acids. The CDR3 DNA is TGTGCCAGCAGCGACCGACAGGGGGCTGAAGCTTTCTTT. Encoded protein: CASSDRQGAEAFF.

With respect to this clone: Sequence at one end of the junction differs from germline and may be a read error. J is TRBJ2-3 and V is TRBV19, with D possibly called TRBD1 or TRBD2 (5 bases each). CDR1 LNHDA and CDR2 SQIVND come from the germline V gene (reference sequence). There are 17 residues in the CDR3. The CDR3 DNA follows: TGTGCCAGTAGTCTAGACCCCCCGGGGCCCAGCACAGATACGCAGTATTTT. Encoded protein: CASSLDPPGPSTDTQYF.

The chain employs TRBV2 and TRBJ1-1; D might be TRBD1 (6 bases). The CDR3 covers 13 residues. V lost 8 bases to trimming and J lost 2 bases, with 12 bases between them. Germline V lookup: CDR1 SNHLY, CDR2 FYNNEI. The CDR3 protein is CASGGALNTEAFF. The CDR3 DNA sequence: TGTGCCAGCGGGGGGGCGCTTAACACTGAAGCTTTCTTT.

The rearrangement joins TRBV25-1 to TRBJ1-2; the match to TRBD1 covers 10 bases. CDR1 is MGHDK and CDR2 is SYGVNS in the germline V gene. V shed 3 bases and J 7 bases; nucleotides not matched to a gene: 8. The CDR3 contains 15 residues. CDR3 bases: TGTGCCAGCAGTGAGCCGGGACAGGGGTTAGGTGGCTACACCTTC. Protein: CASSEPGQGLGGYTF.

V usage is TRBV7-6 and J usage is TRBJ2-2, with D maybe TRBD1 (6 bases). CDR1 and CDR2 (germline): SGHVS, FNYEAQ. V lost 0 bases and J 6 bases, leaving 8 bases between the germline ends. There are 14 residues in the CDR3. This chain's CDR3 is CASSLAGASGELFF. The CDR3 DNA reads as TGTGCCAGCAGCTTAGCGGGGGCTTCCGGGGAGCTGTTTTTT.

V gene TRBV6-5 combines with J gene TRBJ1-1, with 9 positions matching TRBD1. From germline, CDR1 is MNHEY and CDR2 SVGAGI. The CDR3 consists of 13 residues. Trimming at V came to 5 bases and at J to 4 bases, leaving 2 bases not matched to a gene. The CDR3 protein is CASSPTGGTEAFF. The CDR3, as DNA: TGTGCCAGCAGTCCGACAGGGGGCACTGAAGCTTTCTTT.

The chain employs TRBV6-5 and TRBJ2-5; no clear D gene. CDR1 MNHEY and CDR2 SVGAGI come from the germline V gene. The V gene lost 5 bases and the J gene lost 5 bases, with 6 bases spanning the gap. The CDR3 is 11 amino acids. The CDR3 is CASSPGETQYF. The CDR3 DNA sequence: TGTGCCAGCAGTCCCGGGGAGACCCAGTACTTC.

The genes are TRBV5-6 and TRBJ2-7; 8 bases map to TRBD2. Germline V gene sequence: CDR1 SGHDT, CDR2 YYEEEE. With 4 bases clipped from V and 6 bases from J, the junction kept 0 bases outside the gene matches. The CDR3 sequence is 11 residues long. The CDR3: CASSREGEQYF. The CDR3 nucleotides read TGTGCCAGCAGCCGGGAGGGCGAGCAGTACTTC.

The V call is TRBV7-2, the J call TRBJ1-3; D is undetermined. Trimming removed 5 bases at V and 0 bases at J, with 14 bases between. The CDR3 is 16 residues long. Germline-derived CDR1 and CDR2 are SGHTA and FQGNSA. For the CDR3, the DNA is TGTGCCAGCAGCGTAGGACGACCCGGCTCTGGAAACACCATATATTTT. Translating it yields CASSVGRPGSGNTIYF.

This clone was picked up one time. The chain combines TRBV7-2 with TRBJ2-5; D is unclear. Germline loops: CDR1 SGHTA, CDR2 FQGNSA. V gave up 2 bases and J gave up 5 bases, with 9 bases separating them. The CDR3 length is 13 residues. The CDR3 DNA follows: TGTGCCAGCAGCTTATTTAGGGTGGAGACCCAGTACTTC. Protein product: CASSLFRVETQYF.

The chain has TRBV18 and TRBJ1-5; D uncertain. V was cut by 2 bases and J by 5 bases, with 7 bases left in between. The CDR3 consists of 13 residues. Germline V gene lookup returns CDR1 KGHSH and CDR2 LQKENI. The CDR3 loop reads CASSPIPDQPQHF. For the CDR3, the DNA is TGTGCCAGCTCACCAATCCCCGATCAGCCCCAGCATTTT. The full variable domain, in which reference TRBV18 and TRBJ1-5 provide the parts outside the CDR3, is NAGVMQNPRHLVRRRGQEARLRCSPMKGHSHVYWYRQLPEEGLKFMVYLQKENIIDESGMPKERFSAEFPKEGPSILRIQQVVRGDSAAYFCASSPIPDQPQHFGDGTRLSIL.

The chain joins TRBV19 to TRBJ2-5, with a possible D match to TRBD2 (6 bases). CDR1 LNHDA and CDR2 SQIVND come from the germline V gene (reference sequence). CDR3 length equals 14 residues. The V end lost 5 bases, the J end lost 4 bases, and 14 bases lay between the germline ends. The CDR3 coding sequence is TGTGCCAGTAGTCTCAACCTAGCGTCAGAGACCCAGTACTTC. Translated, it gives CASSLNLASETQYF.

CDR3 protein: CASSADTKDEKLFF. CDR3 bases: TGTGCCAGCAGCGCGGACACAAAAGACGAAAAACTGTTTTTT. This chain links TRBV5-6 with TRBJ1-4; perhaps TRBD1 as D (5 bases). In germline, CDR1 is SGHDT, CDR2 YYEEEE. Trimming shortened V by 4 bases and J by 8 bases, and 15 bases separated the two germline ends. The CDR3 sequence is 14 residues long.

This clone is medium-sized in the sample. The chain has TRBV4-3 and TRBJ1-1; D is uncertain. V lost 0 bases and J 7 bases, leaving 9 bases between the germline ends. The CDR3 spans 13 residues. The germline V gene encodes CDR1 LGHNA and CDR2 YSLEER. In nucleotides, the CDR3 is TGCGCCAGCAGCCAAGATTGGACCGGTGAAGCTTTCTTT. Its translation: CASSQDWTGEAFF.

The chain is built from TRBV6-6 and TRBJ1-2; D is undetermined. CDR3 length: 16 amino acids. Looked up from germline, CDR1 is MNHNY and CDR2 is SVGAGI (reference sequence). Deletions cut 0 bases from V and 0 bases from J, with 11 bases between. The CDR3 region is CASSYSLQDSNYGYTF. Here the CDR3 DNA reads TGTGCCAGCAGTTACTCGCTCCAGGATTCTAACTATGGCTACACCTTC.